This paragraph reports one T cell receptor (beta chain). The sample is drawn from a study of blood T cell repertoires in COVID-19. TCRdb's copy holds only in-frame clones and misses some; the assay was immunoSEQ multiplex PCR. Of about 54,000 clones listed, around 84% were seen once; the top ten hold under 3%. Sequencing was carried out using peripheral blood. This receptor was taken from a man aged 50-59 years with acute or convalescent COVID-19.

The CDR3 region is CSARDQAGGYF. CDR3 DNA: TGCAGTGCTAGAGATCAGGCCGGGGGGTACTTC. The J gene is TRBJ2-7, the V gene TRBV20-1; a weak D match, TRBD2 (6 bases). The V gene lost 0 bases and the J gene lost 12 bases, with 12 bases spanning the gap. Germline V CDR1 and CDR2: DFQATT, SNEGSKA (reference sequence). The length of the CDR3 is 11 residues.